This entry lists 16 T cell receptor beta chains sequenced from one sample in a study of blood T cell repertoires in COVID-19. Produced via immunoSEQ multiplex PCR; TCRdb's table is partial and in-frame only. The data hold 40,000 to 50,000 clones, with 65% to 80% observed a single time. The source material was peripheral blood. The receptors derive from a man between 70 and 80 years old with acute or convalescent COVID-19.

This clone came up a few times. This chain uses TRBV5-5 with TRBJ2-3; D may be TRBD2 (6 bases). V lost 0 bases and J lost 3, with 14 bases in between. From germline, CDR1 is SGHKS and CDR2 YYEKEE (reference sequence). CDR3 length: 16 residues. The CDR3 DNA follows: TGTGCCAGCAGCTTGGTATTGGAGGGTGGGACAGATACGCAGTATTTT. It encodes CASSLVLEGGTDTQYF.

This clone was observed a handful of times. The chain's CDR3 is CASSLSPPGTGQLGYGYTF. CDR3 nucleotide sequence: TGTGCCAGCAGCTTGTCTCCCCCAGGGACAGGACAACTTGGCTATGGCTACACCTTC. J is TRBJ1-2 and V is TRBV5-5, with 8 nucleotides matching TRBD1. Germline CDR1 reads SGHKS; CDR2 reads YYEKEE (reference sequence). V dropped 1 base and J dropped 4; count of bases not matched to a gene: 18. CDR3 length: 19 residues. The full variable domain, completed using reference TRBV5-5 and TRBJ1-2, is DAGVTQSPTHLIKTRGQQVTLRCSPISGHKSVSWYQQVLGQGPQFIFQYYEKEERGRGNFPDRFSARQFPNYSSELNVNALLLGDSALYLCASSLSPPGTGQLGYGYTFGSGTRLTVV.

This rearrangement joins TRBV3-1 (or the pseudogene TRBV3-2) to TRBJ2-5; the D gene is possibly TRBD2 (6 bases). CDR3 length: 16 amino acids. Per germline, CDR1 LGHDT and CDR2 YNNKEL (reference sequence). Trimming stripped 7 bases from V and 4 bases from J, with 22 bases between. CDR3 sequence reads: CASNHGGQGFGETQYF. The CDR3 DNA follows: TGTGCCAGCAACCACGGAGGGCAGGGATTCGGAGAGACCCAGTACTTC.

The genes are TRBV7-9 and TRBJ2-3, with 9 bases aligning to TRBD2. After removal of 5 bases from V and 0 bases from J, the junction contained 9 bases not matched to a gene. Germline CDR1 reads SEHNR; CDR2 reads FQNEAQ (reference sequence). This CDR3 comprises 17 residues. The CDR3 loop reads CASSRAGLARSTDTQYF. The CDR3 nucleotides are TGTGCCAGCAGCCGCGCCGGACTAGCGAGAAGCACAGATACGCAGTATTTT.

The chain's CDR3 is CASSSLRTGELFF. CDR3 sequence (DNA): TGTGCCAGCAGCTCTCTTCGCACCGGGGAGCTGTTTTTT. The chain joins TRBV6-5 to TRBJ2-2, with D uncertain. Trimming took off 6 bases at V and 4 bases at J, with 9 bases between the two ends. The germline gives CDR1 MNHEY, CDR2 SVGAGI. CDR3 size: 13 residues.

The CDR3 sequence: CASSPLRLEGDEQFF. DNA for the CDR3: TGTGCCAGCTCACCACTTCGATTAGAGGGCGATGAGCAGTTCTTC. The rearrangement joins TRBV18 to TRBJ2-1; D perhaps matches TRBD2 (5 bases). With 1 base removed from V and 8 bases from J, the gap between germline ends came to 15 bases. The length of the CDR3 is 15 residues. Per the germline V gene, CDR1 is KGHSH and CDR2 is LQKENI.

V and J are TRBV1 and TRBJ1-2; the D segment call TRBD1 is taken from the table without a DNA check. TRBV1 is given as a pseudogene. This CDR3 contains 24 residues. The CDR3 sequence: CTCLLAVFDSSESRTGSCGYGYTF. CDR3 nucleotide sequence: TGCACCTGTTTGCTTGCGGTTTTCGATTCGTCGGAGAGCCGTACAGGCTCTTGTGGCTATGGCTACACCTTC.

V is TRBV3-1 (or the pseudogene TRBV3-2) and J is TRBJ1-2, with a tentative D call TRBD1 (5 bases). CDR1 and CDR2 (germline): LGHDT, YNNKEL (reference sequence). The CDR3 has 12 amino acids. Between the trimmed V and J ends, which lost 3 bases and 4 bases, there was a span of 6 bases. The CDR3 DNA reads as TGTGCCAGCAGCCAGGGGGGCTATGGCTACACCTTC. Its translation is CASSQGGYGYTF.

This clone was counted once. V and J are TRBV10-3 and TRBJ2-2; 7 nucleotides match TRBD1. CDR1 is ENHRY and CDR2 is SYGVKD in the germline V gene. Unmatched junction bases numbered 3, after V lost 8 bases and J lost 0 bases. The CDR3 spans 14 residues. This chain's CDR3 is CAIGGQTNTGELFF. The DNA of the CDR3 is TGTGCCATCGGGGGACAGACGAACACCGGGGAGCTGTTTTTT.

J is TRBJ2-5 and V is TRBV2; a weak D match, TRBD2 (5 bases). CDR1 is SNHLY and CDR2 is FYNNEI in the germline V gene. The CDR3 has 11 amino acids. V lost 11 bases to trimming and J lost 5 bases, with 12 bases between them. This CDR3 is CAAAPGETQYF. CDR3 DNA: TGTGCCGCCGCTCCGGGGGAGACCCAGTACTTC.

This chain connects TRBV4-3 to TRBJ2-1; D may be TRBD2 (5 bases). Germline values: CDR1 LGHNA, CDR2 YSLEER. V was shortened by 5 bases and J by 6 bases, with 11 bases between the two germline ends. The CDR3 contains 13 residues. The CDR3 nucleotides are TGCGCCAGCAGCTTGAGGACTTTCAATGAGCAGTTCTTC. Translating gives CASSLRTFNEQFF.

The rearrangement uses TRBV28 and TRBJ1-5, with D maybe TRBD1 (5 bases). The CDR3 is 18 residues long. Germline V gene lookup returns CDR1 MDHEN and CDR2 SYDVKM. V dropped 2 bases and J dropped 1 base, with 18 bases sitting between them. In nucleotides, the CDR3 is TGTGCCAGCAGTTTAAGGGGAGGAGGGGTTGGGAGCAATCAGCCCCAGCATTTT. Protein: CASSLRGGGVGSNQPQHF.

This clone has just one count. CDR3 loop: CASSKERGSYEQYF. The CDR3 bases are TGTGCCAGCAGTAAGGAGCGGGGCTCCTACGAGCAGTACTTC. The rearrangement joins TRBV6-5 to TRBJ2-7, with 7 bases lining up with TRBD2. The J segment lost 0 bases and the V segment lost 5 bases, leaving 4 bases of the junction unmatched. Germline V gene sequence: CDR1 MNHEY, CDR2 SVGAGI. The CDR3 has 14 residues.

This clone was found once. The chain combines TRBV5-1 with TRBJ1-4; D is undetermined. The germline V and J ends were trimmed by 4 bases and 7 bases, with 8 bases remaining between them. The CDR3 extends over 12 amino acids. Per the germline V gene, CDR1 is SGHRS and CDR2 is YFSETQ. The chain's CDR3 is CASSLDGEKLFF. The CDR3, as DNA: TGCGCCAGCAGCCTGGACGGTGAAAAACTGTTTTTT.

The chain joins TRBV2 to TRBJ1-1, with D unclear. In germline, CDR1 is SNHLY, CDR2 FYNNEI. The CDR3 is 13 amino acids. V was clipped by 6 bases and J by 0 bases, with 8 bases between them. CDR3 sequence: CASRMRVNTEAFF. CDR3 nucleotide sequence: TGTGCCAGCAGAATGAGAGTGAACACTGAAGCTTTCTTT.

The chain carries TRBV27 and TRBJ1-4; 10 bases are a match to TRBD1. CDR3 length: 14 amino acids. The V gene's germline CDR1 is MNHEY and CDR2 SMNVEV (reference sequence). V shed 5 bases and J 5 bases; nucleotides not matched to a gene: 2. In DNA, the CDR3 is TGTGCCAGCAGTCCGGGACAGGGGAATGAAAAACTGTTTTTT. The encoded protein is CASSPGQGNEKLFF.